These 31 T cell receptor beta chains came from one sample sequenced in a study of T-cell reconstitution after alpha-beta-depleted transplantation in children. Unique molecular identifiers were used in preparing the TCRbeta library. MiXCR, applied by TCRdb to the PCR reads, yields one record per CDR3 protein. This table holds 800,000 to 1,000,000 distinct CDR3 sequences, under 30% found once. The source material was PBMCs, mostly from graft donor cells, sampled 360 days after TCRalphabeta/CD19-depleted stem cell transplant. Receptors were obtained from a boy under two years old who had a stem cell transplant for SCID, so the T cells may come from the graft donor.

In this sample, this clonotype turned up a few times. The CDR3 is CASSLYRSSGANVLTF. CDR3 bases: TGTGCCAGCAGCTTGTACCGGAGCTCTGGGGCCAACGTCCTGACTTTC. The V gene is TRBV5-6, the J gene TRBJ2-6; D gene uncertain. Germline loops: CDR1 SGHDT, CDR2 YYEEEE. Trimming removed 1 base from V and 0 bases from J, with 8 bases in between. The CDR3 loop spans 16 amino acids.

The chain has TRBV2 and TRBJ2-1, with D uncertain. V lost 4 bases to trimming and J lost 12 bases, with 10 bases between them. Germline CDR1 and CDR2: SNHLY and FYNNEI. The CDR3 has 11 residues. The CDR3 sequence: CASSGSARQFF. Written as DNA, the CDR3 is TGTGCCAGCAGTGGGTCGGCCAGGCAGTTCTTC.

This chain connects TRBV6-1 to TRBJ1-2; D unclear. V lost 5 bases and J 7 bases, leaving 17 bases between the germline ends. The length of the CDR3 is 14 residues. Germline V gives CDR1 MNHNS, CDR2 SASEGT. CDR3 DNA sequence: TGTGCCAGCAGTACCGCTAGCGAAGTGACTGGCTACACCTTC. Encoded protein: CASSTASEVTGYTF.

The chain carries TRBV9 and TRBJ2-5; maybe TRBD2 (5 bases). Trimming cost V 1 base and J 1 base, with 14 bases left between them. This CDR3 is 16 amino acids long. The V gene's germline CDR1 is SGDLS and CDR2 YYNGEE. The CDR3 loop is CASSVNDGELQETQYF. DNA for the CDR3: TGTGCCAGCAGCGTAAATGACGGGGAACTCCAAGAGACCCAGTACTTC.

This clonotype turned up a few times. The chain recombines TRBV9 with TRBJ2-3, with D perhaps TRBD2 (7 bases). The germline gives CDR1 SGDLS, CDR2 YYNGEE. CDR3 size: 15 residues. The V end lost 1 base, the J end lost 1 base, and 10 bases lay between the germline ends. In DNA form, the CDR3 reads TGTGCCAGCAGCGTATCGGGGGGCCGCACAGATACGCAGTATTTT. Protein sequence: CASSVSGGRTDTQYF. Supplemented by reference TRBV9 and TRBJ2-3, the full variable domain reads DSGVTQTPKHLITATGQRVTLRCSPRSGDLSVYWYQQSLDQGLQFLIQYYNGEERAKGNILERFSAQQFPDLHSELNLSSLELGDSALYFCASSVSGGRTDTQYFGPGTRLTVL.

This clonotype has more than one count but fewer than ten. The chain combines TRBV4-1 with TRBJ2-7; TRBD1 matches 9 bases. The germline V gene has CDR1 MGHRA and CDR2 YSYEKL. The CDR3 contains 15 residues. V trimming: 1 base; J trimming: 4 bases; junction bases outside the gene matches: 5. CDR3 DNA sequence: TGCGCCAGCAGCCAAGGCGGGACAGGGAAATACGAGCAGTACTTC. Its protein product is CASSQGGTGKYEQYF.

In this sample, this clonotype turned up a few times. This chain uses TRBV12-3 or TRBV12-4 with TRBJ2-7; tentative D call: TRBD2 (6 bases). The CDR3 runs to 14 residues. Trimming pared 6 bases from V and 4 bases from J, leaving 16 bases between. The CDR3 bases are TGTGCCAGCAGCCCCGGGGGTCTAGGATACGAGCAGTACTTC. This translates into CASSPGGLGYEQYF.

This clonotype was found once. The rearrangement uses TRBV29-1 and TRBJ1-2; tentatively, D is TRBD1 (6 bases). Germline loops: CDR1 SQVTM, CDR2 ANQGSEA. The ends were cut back, 0 bases at V and 4 bases at J, with 9 bases in the middle. This CDR3 has 13 residues. The DNA of the CDR3 is TGCAGCGTTGAAGATCAACAGGGCTATGGCTACACCTTC. As protein: CSVEDQQGYGYTF. Full variable domain (outside the CDR3, taken from reference TRBV29-1 and TRBJ1-2): SAVISQKPSRDICQRGTSLTIQCQVDSQVTMMFWYRQQPGQSLTLIATANQGSEATYESGFVIDKFPISRPNLTFSTLTVSNMSPEDSSIYLCSVEDQQGYGYTFGSGTRLTVV.

The genes are TRBV12-3 or TRBV12-4 and TRBJ1-5; the D gene is possibly TRBD1 (5 bases). The CDR3 extends over 13 amino acids. V was clipped by 6 bases and J by 5 bases, with 11 bases between them. CDR3 sequence: CASSIREDQPQHF. The CDR3, as DNA: TGTGCCAGCAGCATCAGGGAGGATCAGCCCCAGCATTTT.

This clonotype turned up a few times. This sequence joins TRBV18 and TRBJ2-7; D perhaps matches TRBD1 (6 bases). V dropped 4 bases and J dropped 3 bases, with 16 bases sitting between them. The CDR3 contains 15 residues. Per the germline V gene, CDR1 is KGHSH and CDR2 is LQKENI. This chain's CDR3 is CASSLVRDTNYEQYF. For the CDR3, the DNA is TGTGCCAGCTCACTCGTACGGGACACAAACTACGAGCAGTACTTC.

In this sample, this clonotype turned up a few times. The chain uses TRBV20-1 and TRBJ2-7, with D perhaps given as TRBD1 or TRBD2 (5 bases each). Trimming took 6 bases from V and 2 from J, leaving 17 bases between them. This CDR3 is built from 14 residues. Per germline, CDR1 DFQATT and CDR2 SNEGSKA (reference sequence). CDR3 region: CSAPRDGKPYEQYF. The DNA for the CDR3 is TGCAGTGCGCCCCGGGACGGAAAACCCTACGAGCAGTACTTC.

This clonotype was detected a few times. This chain joins TRBV28 and TRBJ2-7, with 9 bases fitting TRBD1. Germline V gene data show CDR1 as MDHEN and CDR2 as SYDVKM. J lost 6 bases, V lost 5 bases, and 11 bases had no gene match. This CDR3 comprises 15 residues. DNA for the CDR3: TGTGCCAGCAGTAGAGCCGGGACAGGGCCTCTCGAGCAGTACTTC. Translating it yields CASSRAGTGPLEQYF.

The chain recombines TRBV20-1 with TRBJ1-4; a weak D match, TRBD1 (5 bases). This CDR3 has 15 residues. Germline V lookup: CDR1 DFQATT, CDR2 SNEGSKA (reference sequence). V lost 0 bases and J lost 3, with 11 bases in between. The CDR3 loop reads CSARDAARANEKLFF. The DNA of the CDR3 is TGCAGTGCTAGAGATGCGGCCAGGGCTAATGAAAAACTGTTTTTT.

The chain uses TRBV20-1 and TRBJ1-4; 8 bases are shared with TRBD1. Unmatched junction bases numbered 5, after V lost 0 bases and J lost 5 bases. The V gene's germline CDR1 is DFQATT and CDR2 SNEGSKA (reference sequence). The CDR3 extends over 15 amino acids. CDR3 sequence reads: CSARDSGQENEKLFF. CDR3 in DNA: TGCAGTGCTAGAGATTCGGGACAGGAGAATGAAAAACTGTTTTTT.

The V gene is TRBV10-3, the J gene TRBJ2-1; tentatively, D is TRBD2 (5 bases). Germline CDR1 ENHRY, CDR2 SYGVKD. V was cut by 2 bases and J by 3 bases, with 11 bases left in between. The CDR3 loop spans 15 amino acids. The CDR3 here is CAISEGLAHYNEQFF. CDR3 nucleotides: TGTGCCATCAGTGAGGGGCTAGCCCACTACAATGAGCAGTTCTTC.

V usage is TRBV5-1 and J usage is TRBJ1-1; D not certain. CDR1 is SGHRS and CDR2 is YFSETQ in the germline V gene. V lost 4 bases, J lost 1 base, and 11 bases lay in between. The length of the CDR3 is 14 residues. The chain's CDR3 is CASSGVTRNTEAFF. CDR3 coding DNA: TGCGCCAGCAGCGGCGTAACTCGGAACACTGAAGCTTTCTTT. Based on the CDR3 plus reference TRBV5-1 and TRBJ1-1, the full variable domain is KAGVTQTPRYLIKTRGQQVTLSCSPISGHRSVSWYQQTPGQGLQFLFEYFSETQRNKGNFPGRFSGRQFSNSRSEMNVSTLELGDSALYLCASSGVTRNTEAFFGQGTRLTVV.

The chain uses TRBV12-3 or TRBV12-4 and TRBJ2-7; a possible D gene is TRBD2 (5 bases). The CDR3 has 15 residues. Trimming took off 5 bases at V and 3 bases at J, with 17 bases between the two ends. The CDR3 is CASSPVRVGSYEQYF. The CDR3 nucleotides read TGTGCCAGCAGTCCGGTGAGGGTAGGAAGCTACGAGCAGTACTTC.

The chain joins TRBV6-1 to TRBJ1-2, with D uncertain. In germline, CDR1 is MNHNS, CDR2 SASEGT. The CDR3 is made up of 15 amino acids. Trimming left V 7 bases short and J 0 bases short, with 15 bases between. CDR3 in DNA: TGTGCCAGCACCCCTAGGACGGTCCCTAACTATGGCTACACCTTC. Its protein product is CASTPRTVPNYGYTF.

This clonotype has just a few counts. The genes are TRBV9 and TRBJ1-1; 8 positions match TRBD1. Germline trimming cut 4 bases from V and 3 bases from J; bases unmatched to any gene: 5. CDR1 is SGDLS and CDR2 is YYNGEE in the germline V gene. This CDR3 spans 14 amino acids. The CDR3 loop reads CASSPQGDDTEAFF. CDR3 in DNA: TGTGCCAGCAGCCCACAGGGGGACGACACTGAAGCTTTCTTT.

This clonotype was detected a few times. The CDR3 bases are TGTGCCAGCAGCTCAGCCCCGGGACAGGGTAATCAAGGTGGCTACACCTTC. This encodes CASSSAPGQGNQGGYTF. The chain combines TRBV7-9 with TRBJ1-2, with 9 positions matching TRBD1. V gave up 4 bases and J gave up 7 bases; unmatched junction bases: 16. Germline V gene lookup returns CDR1 SEHNR and CDR2 FQNEAQ (reference sequence). The CDR3 runs 17 residues.

The J gene is TRBJ2-1, the V gene TRBV2; a possible D gene is TRBD1 (6 bases). Germline CDR1 is SNHLY and CDR2 is FYNNEI. The CDR3 has 14 amino acids. V lost 5 bases and J 5 bases, leaving 13 bases between the germline ends. CDR3 loop: CASSPEQGNNEQFF. The CDR3 coding sequence is TGTGCCAGCAGTCCCGAACAGGGAAACAATGAGCAGTTCTTC.

The V gene is TRBV5-1, the J gene TRBJ2-7; D unclear. V was shortened by 0 bases and J by 5 bases, with 15 bases between the two germline ends. The V gene's germline CDR1 is SGHRS and CDR2 YFSETQ. This CDR3 comprises 15 residues. CDR3 DNA sequence: TGCGCCAGCAGCTTGGATAAGGCAGGTCCGCACGAGCAGTACTTC. Translated, it gives CASSLDKAGPHEQYF. The full variable domain, completed using reference TRBV5-1 and TRBJ2-7, is KAGVTQTPRYLIKTRGQQVTLSCSPISGHRSVSWYQQTPGQGLQFLFEYFSETQRNKGNFPGRFSGRQFSNSRSEMNVSTLELGDSALYLCASSLDKAGPHEQYFGPGTRLTVT.

This chain connects TRBV28 to TRBJ2-2; no reliable D call. The ends were cut back, 3 bases at V and 2 bases at J, with 10 bases in the middle. Germline-derived CDR1 and CDR2 are MDHEN and SYDVKM. There are 15 residues in the CDR3. In DNA form, the CDR3 reads TGTGCCAGCAGTTTCCACCACAGTAACACCGGGGAGCTGTTTTTT. It codes for CASSFHHSNTGELFF.

The V and J genes are TRBV28 and TRBJ2-3; D gene ambiguous. The germline gives CDR1 MDHEN, CDR2 SYDVKM. Between the trimmed V and J ends, which lost 5 bases and 0 bases, there was a span of 15 bases. This CDR3 has 16 amino acids. The CDR3 DNA sequence: TGTGCCAGCAGTCCCCCCGGGCTGCTCAGCACAGATACGCAGTATTTT. Protein product: CASSPPGLLSTDTQYF.

The rearrangement links TRBV20-1 to TRBJ2-1; weak D call: TRBD2 (5 bases). The germline V gene encodes CDR1 DFQATT and CDR2 SNEGSKA (reference sequence). There are 17 residues in the CDR3. Trimming pared 0 bases from V and 4 bases from J, leaving 19 bases between. CDR3 nucleotides: TGCAGTGCTAGAGATTTGACCCCGGGGAAATTGTACAATGAGCAGTTCTTC. This gives the protein CSARDLTPGKLYNEQFF.

The rearrangement uses TRBV7-9 and TRBJ2-7; 7 bases match TRBD1. Losses at the gene ends were 4 bases for V and 5 bases for J; bases not matched to a gene: 5. The CDR3 is 13 amino acids. Germline V gene lookup returns CDR1 SEHNR and CDR2 FQNEAQ (reference sequence). The CDR3 region has the DNA TGTGCCAGCAGCTCAGGGGGTGTCCACGAGCAGTACTTC. This codes for CASSSGGVHEQYF.

V and J are TRBV5-5 and TRBJ1-1; D unclear. CDR1 and CDR2 from the germline V gene are SGHKS and YYEKEE (reference sequence). The CDR3 is 11 amino acids. Trimming cost V 7 bases and J 1 base, with 5 bases left between them. The CDR3 coding sequence is TGTGCCAGCGCCAGGAACACTGAAGCTTTCTTT. Its protein product is CASARNTEAFF.

The chain joins TRBV10-3 to TRBJ2-3, with D perhaps given as TRBD1 or TRBD2 (5 bases each). Germline V gene lookup returns CDR1 ENHRY and CDR2 SYGVKD. CDR3 size: 11 residues. Trimming left V 8 bases short and J 6 bases short, with 9 bases between. CDR3 amino acids: CAIRGTDTQYF. The CDR3, as DNA: TGTGCCATCCGTGGGACGGATACGCAGTATTTT.

This clonotype was counted a few times. The chain joins TRBV12-3 or TRBV12-4 to TRBJ2-7; a possible D gene is TRBD1 (6 bases). The CDR3 loop spans 13 amino acids. Trimming took off 4 bases at V and 5 bases at J, with 12 bases between the two ends. CDR3 sequence: CASSYRVLDEQYF. The CDR3 DNA follows: TGTGCCAGCAGTTACAGGGTTCTGGACGAGCAGTACTTC.

This chain uses TRBV7-9 with TRBJ2-7, with 9 bases matching TRBD1. This CDR3 region has 13 residues. After removal of 4 bases from V and 7 bases from J, the junction contained 5 bases not matched to a gene. Per the germline V gene, CDR1 is SEHNR and CDR2 is FQNEAQ (reference sequence). The CDR3 coding sequence is TGTGCCAGCAGCTCCCGGGACAGGGTTGAGCAGTACTTC. Translation gives CASSSRDRVEQYF.

This clonotype was detected only a few times. The gene calls are TRBV5-1 and TRBJ1-2; the match to TRBD1 covers 7 bases. The V and J ends lost 4 bases and 4 bases, in that order; junction bases with no gene match: 7. Germline assignment: CDR1 SGHRS and CDR2 YFSETQ. This CDR3 is built from 14 residues. The CDR3 is CASSGGQAIYGYTF. CDR3 nucleotides: TGCGCCAGCAGCGGAGGACAGGCCATCTATGGCTACACCTTC.